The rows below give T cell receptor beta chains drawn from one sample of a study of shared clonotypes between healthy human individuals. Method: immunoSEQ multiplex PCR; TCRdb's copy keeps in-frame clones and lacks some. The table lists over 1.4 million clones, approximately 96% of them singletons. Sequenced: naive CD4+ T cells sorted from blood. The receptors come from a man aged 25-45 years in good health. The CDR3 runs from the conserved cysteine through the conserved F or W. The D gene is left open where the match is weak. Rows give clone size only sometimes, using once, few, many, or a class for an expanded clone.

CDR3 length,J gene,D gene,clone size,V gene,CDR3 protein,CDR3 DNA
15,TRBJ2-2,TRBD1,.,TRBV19,CASSPGQGNTGELFF,TGTGCCAGTAGTCCCGGACAGGGTAATACCGGGGAGCTGTTTTTT
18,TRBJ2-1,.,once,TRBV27,CASSFRPAGTRPPNEQFF,TGTGCCAGCAGTTTCCGGCCCGCCGGTACGAGGCCCCCCAATGAGCAGTTCTTC
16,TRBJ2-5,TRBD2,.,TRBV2,CASSGGGLAVGETQYF,TGTGCCAGCAGTGGGGGGGGACTAGCGGTGGGAGAGACCCAGTACTTC
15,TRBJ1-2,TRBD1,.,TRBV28,CASTVAGGSNYGYTF,TGTGCCAGCACGGTGGCAGGGGGTTCTAACTATGGCTACACCTTC
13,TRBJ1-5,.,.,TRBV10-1,CASSTGVDQPQHF,TGCGCCAGCAGTACCGGTGTAGATCAGCCCCAGCATTTT
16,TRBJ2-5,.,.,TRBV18,CASSPSVQGLLQTQYF,TGTGCCAGCTCACCATCGGTCCAGGGCCTTCTGCAGACCCAGTACTTC
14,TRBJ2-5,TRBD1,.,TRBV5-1,CASSPQGVQETQYF,TGCGCCAGCAGCCCGCAGGGGGTCCAAGAGACCCAGTACTTC
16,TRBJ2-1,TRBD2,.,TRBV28,CASSGLGLAGGNEQFF,TGTGCCAGCAGTGGCCTCGGACTAGCGGGAGGAAATGAGCAGTTCTTC
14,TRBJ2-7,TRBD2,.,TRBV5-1,CASSPGTSGTDQYF,TGCGCCAGCAGCCCCGGGACTAGCGGCACGGACCAGTACTTC
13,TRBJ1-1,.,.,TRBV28,CASSLGRVTEAFF,TGTGCCAGCAGTTTGGGCAGGGTGACTGAAGCTTTCTTT
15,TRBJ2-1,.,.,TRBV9,CASSVARLGRSEQFF,TGTGCCAGCAGCGTAGCGAGGCTAGGGCGCAGTGAGCAGTTCTTC
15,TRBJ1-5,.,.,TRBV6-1,CASRPGHLSNQPQHF,TGTGCCAGCAGGCCGGGACATCTTAGCAATCAGCCCCAGCATTTT
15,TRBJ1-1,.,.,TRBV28,CASSFPRGKNTEAFF,TGTGCCAGCAGTTTCCCGCGGGGGAAGAACACTGAAGCTTTCTTT
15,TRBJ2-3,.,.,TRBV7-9,CASSLLLLATDTQYF,TGTGCCAGCAGCCTACTTCTCCTAGCAACAGATACGCAGTATTTT
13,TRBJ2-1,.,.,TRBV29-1,CSVEDPPYNEQFF,TGCAGCGTTGAAGATCCCCCGTACAATGAGCAGTTCTTC
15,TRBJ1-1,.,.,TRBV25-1,CASSDSTSMNTEAFF,TGTGCCAGCAGTGACAGCACTAGTATGAACACTGAAGCTTTCTTT
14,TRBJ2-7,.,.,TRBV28,CASSSPPGFYEQYF,TGTGCCAGCAGTTCCCCCCCAGGGTTCTACGAGCAGTACTTC
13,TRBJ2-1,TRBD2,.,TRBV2,CAAAASGNNEQFF,TGTGCGGCGGCGGCTAGCGGAAACAATGAGCAGTTCTTC
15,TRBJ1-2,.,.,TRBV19,CASRQAGAAAPGYTF,TGTGCCAGTAGACAAGCAGGGGCTGCCGCACCTGGCTACACCTTC
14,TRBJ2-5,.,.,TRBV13,CASSLGVSQETQYF,TGTGCCAGCAGCTTAGGAGTGAGTCAAGAGACCCAGTACTTC
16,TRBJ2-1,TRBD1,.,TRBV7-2,CASSSPRDRIHNEQFF,TGTGCCAGCAGCTCACCCCGGGACAGGATTCACAATGAGCAGTTCTTC
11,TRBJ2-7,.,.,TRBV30,CAWSVGVEQYF,TGTGCCTGGAGTGTTGGGGTCGAGCAGTACTTC